This entry lists 18 T cell receptor beta chains sequenced from one sample in a study of cytomegalovirus exposure and HLA in healthy donors. Researchers ran the PCR with 60 Vbeta and 13 Jbeta primers. TCRdb's copy holds only in-frame clones and misses some; the assay was immunoSEQ multiplex PCR. The sample has 120,000 to 150,000 clones, 60% to 85% seen once; the top ten hold 3.5% to 5%. The sequencing sample was made of PBMCs. These receptors were collected from a man between 18 and 35 years old in good health and CMV-seronegative.

CDR3 in DNA: TGTGCCAGCTCACCCGGGACAGGGGTTAATCAGCCCCAGCATTTT. Translating gives CASSPGTGVNQPQHF. This chain links TRBV18 with TRBJ1-5, with 10 bases aligning to TRBD1. Germline V gene data show CDR1 as KGHSH and CDR2 as LQKENI. The CDR3 spans 15 residues. Losses at the gene ends were 3 bases for V and 4 bases for J; bases not matched to a gene: 3.

This clone has more than one count but fewer than ten. The rearrangement links TRBV30 to TRBJ1-5; D perhaps matches TRBD1 (6 bases). V was clipped by 2 bases and J by 7 bases, with 18 bases between them. This CDR3 region has 15 residues. Germline V gene lookup returns CDR1 GTSNPN and CDR2 SVGIG (reference sequence). The CDR3 protein is CAWSKPAGTTQPQHF. The DNA of the CDR3 is TGTGCCTGGAGTAAGCCCGCAGGGACAACCCAGCCCCAGCATTTT.

A few counts support this clone. The chain uses TRBV15 and TRBJ1-3; TRBD1 might be the D (5 bases). This CDR3 region has 16 residues. Trimming cost V 1 base and J 4 bases, with 14 bases left between them. Per the germline V gene, CDR1 is LNHNV and CDR2 is YYDKDF (reference sequence). The CDR3 sequence: CATSRGPGLVGNTIYF. CDR3 bases: TGTGCCACCAGCAGAGGTCCAGGGTTAGTCGGAAACACCATATATTTT.

The rearrangement joins TRBV28 to TRBJ2-3; the D is unclear. Germline CDR1 is MDHEN and CDR2 is SYDVKM. The CDR3 is 12 amino acids. The V and J ends lost 7 bases and 2 bases respectively, with 7 bases between them. As DNA, the CDR3 is TGTGCCAGCACCAGGAACACAGATACGCAGTATTTT. It translates to CASTRNTDTQYF.

This clone was recorded a few times. The chain links TRBV7-7 to TRBJ2-1; TRBD1 agrees at 9 bases. After removal of 5 bases from V and 9 bases from J, the junction contained 5 bases not matched to a gene. The CDR3 loop spans 13 amino acids. Germline CDR1 reads SSHAT; CDR2 reads FNYEAQ (reference sequence). CDR3 loop: CASSPDRGSEQFF. The CDR3 DNA reads as TGTGCCAGCAGCCCGGACAGGGGAAGTGAGCAGTTCTTC.

The chain uses TRBV5-6 and TRBJ2-7; D is uncertain. Trimming pared 2 bases from V and 11 bases from J, leaving 20 bases between. The CDR3 covers 14 residues. Germline CDR1 and CDR2: SGHDT and YYEEEE. The chain's CDR3 is CASSLPGSPQSEYF. CDR3 nucleotide sequence: TGTGCCAGCAGCTTACCGGGTTCCCCTCAATCGGAGTACTTC.

The V and J genes are TRBV7-3 and TRBJ2-1; 7 bases are a match to TRBD1. The V gene end was trimmed by 2 bases and the J gene end by 7 bases; junction bases not matched to a gene: 5. This CDR3 contains 14 residues. From germline, CDR1 is SGHTA and CDR2 FQGTGA. This CDR3 reads CASSLEGRGNEQFF. CDR3 DNA sequence: TGTGCCAGCAGCTTAGAAGGCAGGGGGAATGAGCAGTTCTTC.

This rearrangement joins TRBV6-6 to TRBJ2-1; the D is unclear. CDR3 length: 14 residues. Trimming pared 6 bases from V and 0 bases from J, leaving 9 bases between. From germline, CDR1 is MNHNY and CDR2 SVGAGI (reference sequence). The CDR3 region is CASSDWSSYNEQFF. The CDR3 nucleotides read TGTGCCAGCAGCGACTGGAGCTCCTACAATGAGCAGTTCTTC.

About this clone: One end of the junction is discordant with germline, which a read error may explain. Other DNA sequences in this sample translate to the same CDR3. V and J are TRBV15 and TRBJ1-2; 7 bases match TRBD1. The length of the CDR3 is 15 residues. CDR1 and CDR2 (germline): LNHNV, YYDKDF (reference sequence). CDR3 DNA: TGTGCCACTAGCAGAGACAGAGAGGGGGCCTCTGGCTACACCTTC. This codes for CATSRDREGASGYTF. Together with reference TRBV15 and TRBJ1-2, the CDR3 gives the full variable domain: DAMVIQNPRYQVTQFGKPVTLSCSQTLNHNVMYWYQQKSSQAPKLLFHYYDKDFNNEADTPDNFQSRRPNTSFCFLDIRSPGLGDTAMYLCATSRDREGASGYTFGSGTRLTVV.

The chain employs TRBV19 and TRBJ2-7; perhaps TRBD1 as D (6 bases). CDR3 length equals 13 residues. CDR1 and CDR2 (germline): LNHDA, SQIVND (reference sequence). V was clipped by 6 bases and J by 5 bases, with 14 bases between them. CDR3 region: CASSEDSLHEQYF. CDR3 nucleotide sequence: TGTGCCAGTAGCGAGGACAGCCTCCACGAGCAGTACTTC.

This chain connects TRBV19 to TRBJ1-6, with TRBD1 matching over 10 bases. The germline V gene encodes CDR1 LNHDA and CDR2 SQIVND (reference sequence). The CDR3 length is 16 residues. V gave up 5 bases and J gave up 7 bases; unmatched junction bases: 8. CDR3 loop: CASSHQGGQGNSPLHF. CDR3 in DNA: TGTGCCAGTAGTCACCAAGGGGGACAGGGGAATTCACCCCTCCACTTT.

V and J are TRBV28 and TRBJ2-2; D gene ambiguous. Deletions cut 2 bases from V and 0 bases from J, with 10 bases between. The CDR3 contains 16 residues. Germline loops: CDR1 MDHEN, CDR2 SYDVKM. CDR3 sequence (DNA): TGTGCCAGCAGTTTAGAGGCGTATTCGAACACCGGGGAGCTGTTTTTT. Protein: CASSLEAYSNTGELFF.

The J gene is TRBJ2-7, the V gene TRBV27; TRBD2 matches 7 bases. In germline, CDR1 is MNHEY, CDR2 SMNVEV (reference sequence). CDR3 length: 15 residues. V lost 0 bases to trimming and J lost 4 bases; unmatched junction nucleotides: 6. The CDR3 DNA reads TGTGCCAGCAGTTTATCGGGGACTAAACCTTACGAGCAGTACGTC. Its translation is CASSLSGTKPYEQYV.

The V gene is TRBV5-1, the J gene TRBJ2-3; 7 bases are shared with TRBD1. This CDR3 is built from 14 residues. Germline-derived CDR1 and CDR2 are SGHRS and YFSETQ. The V and J ends lost 2 bases and 4 bases, in that order; junction bases with no gene match: 4. CDR3 in amino acids: CASSFGQVADTQYF. CDR3 in DNA: TGCGCCAGCAGCTTCGGACAGGTGGCAGATACGCAGTATTTT.

Only one count was recorded for this clone. The CDR3 loop reads CASSRSSYEQYF. DNA for the CDR3: TGTGCCAGCAGCCGTTCCTCCTACGAGCAGTACTTC. The gene calls are TRBV11-2 and TRBJ2-7; D unresolved. The germline CDR1 and CDR2 sequences are SGHAT and FQNNGV. CDR3 length: 12 amino acids. V was pared by 5 bases and J by 0 bases, with 5 bases between.

This clone was seen only once. The chain uses TRBV11-2 and TRBJ2-5, with TRBD1 identical over 9 bases. Germline V gives CDR1 SGHAT, CDR2 FQNNGV. The CDR3 totals 18 residues. Trimming took 1 base from V and 2 from J; bases not matched to a gene: 11. In nucleotides, the CDR3 is TGTGCCAGCAGCTTAGGCCCACAGGGGGCTGACTCACAAGAGACCCAGTACTTC. Residues: CASSLGPQGADSQETQYF.

This chain connects TRBV7-3 to TRBJ2-3; D may be TRBD2 (6 bases). The length of the CDR3 is 14 residues. The germline V gene encodes CDR1 SGHTA and CDR2 FQGTGA. Trimming pared 2 bases from V and 5 bases from J, leaving 11 bases between. The CDR3 sequence is CASSLGGVQDTQYF. In DNA, the CDR3 is TGTGCCAGCAGCTTAGGCGGGGTTCAAGATACGCAGTATTTT.

This clone turned up a few times. This chain connects TRBV28 to TRBJ1-2; 8 positions agree with TRBD1. This CDR3 has 12 residues. Germline lookup yields CDR1 MDHEN and CDR2 SYDVKM. Trimming removed 8 bases from V and 4 bases from J; junction bases left unmatched: 3. CDR3 residues: CASEDRGYGYTF. For the CDR3, the DNA is TGTGCCAGCGAAGACAGGGGCTATGGCTACACCTTC.